The 11 T cell receptor beta chains in this list originate from one sample, sequenced in a study of blood T cell repertoires in COVID-19. Method: immunoSEQ multiplex PCR; TCRdb's copy keeps in-frame clones and lacks some. Altogether about 300,000 clones are present, roughly 90% being singletons, with the ten largest covering around 2.2%. The sample was peripheral blood. These receptor sequences come from a woman in her 30s with COVID-19, enrolled during active disease.

V gene TRBV27 combines with J gene TRBJ2-7; D is possibly TRBD1 (6 bases). CDR3 length: 14 amino acids. Germline lookup yields CDR1 MNHEY and CDR2 SMNVEV (reference sequence). Trimming left V 4 bases short and J 6 bases short, with 16 bases between. The CDR3 DNA reads TGTGCCAGCAGTTGGTCGGCAGGGGTGAGCGAGCAGTACTTC. Amino acid sequence: CASSWSAGVSEQYF.

This clone appeared once. The chain carries TRBV5-6 and TRBJ2-2, with TRBD1 matching over 7 bases. The ends lost 4 bases at V and 4 bases at J; junction bases unmatched: 4. This CDR3 contains 14 residues. Looked up from germline, CDR1 is SGHDT and CDR2 is YYEEEE. CDR3 nucleotide sequence: TGTGCCAGCAGCCGGGACAGAATCACCGGGGAGCTGTTTTTT. Protein sequence: CASSRDRITGELFF.

CDR3 in amino acids: CASSSRTGNYGYTF. The CDR3 DNA sequence: TGTGCCAGCAGCTCGCGGACAGGGAACTATGGCTACACCTTC. The chain links TRBV11-1 to TRBJ1-2; 8 bases agree with TRBD1. Trimming cost V 4 bases and J 2 bases; bases outside gene matches: 3. This CDR3 comprises 14 residues. Germline V gene sequence: CDR1 SGHAT, CDR2 FQDESV (reference sequence).

This chain connects TRBV11-2 to TRBJ2-7, with D perhaps TRBD1 (6 bases). This CDR3 spans 15 amino acids. The germline CDR1 and CDR2 sequences are SGHAT and FQNNGV. The ends were cut back, 5 bases at V and 1 base at J, with 15 bases in the middle. CDR3 loop: CASSRGGTGSYEQYF. In DNA form, the CDR3 reads TGTGCCAGCAGCCGAGGGGGAACAGGGTCCTACGAGCAGTACTTC.

The V call is TRBV27, the J call TRBJ2-7; the D gene is possibly TRBD1 (6 bases). CDR3 length equals 16 residues. The ends were cut back, 4 bases at V and 3 bases at J, with 19 bases in the middle. CDR1 is MNHEY, CDR2 SMNVEV, per germline (reference sequence). The CDR3, as DNA: TGTGCCAGCAGTTCCTATTATGCCGACAGGAGCTACGAGCAGTACTTC. It yields the protein CASSSYYADRSYEQYF.

The chain combines TRBV5-1 with TRBJ1-1; D not certain. The germline V gene has CDR1 SGHRS and CDR2 YFSETQ. Trimming removed 0 bases from V and 7 bases from J, with 13 bases in between. This CDR3 region has 14 residues. The CDR3 reads CASSLVGGPLEAFF. CDR3 DNA sequence: TGCGCCAGCAGCTTGGTAGGAGGGCCCCTTGAAGCTTTCTTT.

The chain is built from TRBV4-1 and TRBJ1-6; TRBD1 aligns across 11 bases. The CDR3 is 20 amino acids. V gave up 1 base and J gave up 0 bases; unmatched junction bases: 8. Germline CDR1 reads MGHRA; CDR2 reads YSYEKL. The CDR3 loop reads CASSQVWTGGANSYNSPLHF. The DNA of the CDR3 is TGCGCCAGCAGCCAAGTTTGGACAGGGGGCGCTAACTCCTATAATTCACCCCTCCACTTT.

The chain links TRBV4-1 to TRBJ2-7; D gene uncertain. Germline CDR1 reads MGHRA; CDR2 reads YSYEKL. Trimming took off 0 bases at V and 0 bases at J, with 6 bases between the two ends. The CDR3 is 14 amino acids. CDR3 in DNA: TGCGCCAGCAGCCAAGATTCCGTCTCCTACGAGCAGTACTTC. Encoded protein: CASSQDSVSYEQYF.

V usage is TRBV19 and J usage is TRBJ1-2; D gene uncertain. Germline loops: CDR1 LNHDA, CDR2 SQIVND (reference sequence). V was trimmed by 6 bases and J by 2 bases, leaving 4 bases between them. CDR3 length: 11 residues. The CDR3 loop reads CASRRNYGYTF. CDR3 in DNA: TGTGCCAGTAGACGGAACTATGGCTACACCTTC.

The chain has TRBV19 and TRBJ1-5; D is unclear. Germline V gene data show CDR1 as LNHDA and CDR2 as SQIVND (reference sequence). Trimming shortened V by 0 bases and J by 6 bases, and 9 bases separated the two germline ends. CDR3 size: 14 residues. CDR3 in amino acids: CASSIDIAGQPQHF. CDR3 nucleotide sequence: TGTGCCAGTAGTATAGATATCGCGGGTCAGCCCCAGCATTTT.

V is TRBV5-6 and J is TRBJ1-2, with TRBD1 as a possible D gene (5 bases). This CDR3 is built from 16 residues. V lost 1 base to trimming and J lost 1 base, with 14 bases between them. The germline V gene encodes CDR1 SGHDT and CDR2 YYEEEE. The CDR3 region is CASSLSLTEDNYGYTF. The CDR3 DNA follows: TGTGCCAGCAGCTTGTCCTTGACAGAAGATAACTATGGCTACACCTTC.